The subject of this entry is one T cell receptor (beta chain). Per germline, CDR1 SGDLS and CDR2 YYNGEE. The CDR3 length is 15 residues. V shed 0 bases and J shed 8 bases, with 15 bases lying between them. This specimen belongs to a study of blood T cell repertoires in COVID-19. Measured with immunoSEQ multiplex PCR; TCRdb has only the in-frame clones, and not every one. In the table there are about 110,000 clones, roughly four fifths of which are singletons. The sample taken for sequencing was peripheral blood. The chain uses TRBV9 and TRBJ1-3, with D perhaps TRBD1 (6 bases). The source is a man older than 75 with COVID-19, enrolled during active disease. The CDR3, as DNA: TGTGCCAGCAGCGTAGCTGTACAGGGTATAGACACCATATATTTT. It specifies CASSVAVQGIDTIYF.